Listed below are T cell receptor beta chains from one sample, sequenced in a study of HIV-infected children after antiretroviral therapy interruption. TCRdb reanalysed the 3' RACE reads using MiXCR and keeps one entry per CDR3 protein. The table shows more than 75,000 distinct CDR3 sequences, with around 6.9% occurring only once. Sample: CD45RA+ CD4+ T cells from PBMCs, pooled from several time points, taken from a donor given antiretroviral therapy, either interrupted or continuous. The receptors originated from a pool of human donors with HIV. The conserved cysteine and the conserved F or W are not part of the CDR3 here. D genes are given only for firm matches.

. | TRBV11-2 | ASSLGSSNQPQH
. | TRBV10-1 | ASSEQEGGEAF
. | TRBV10-2 | ATDRAPGTSTDTQY
. | TRBV19 | ASSHHSGLSGNTIY
. | TRBV28 | ASSLGDPLY
. | TRBV5-5 | ASSFRDSYEQY
TRBD1 | TRBV5-6 | ASTLGPGGFYEQY
TRBD1 | TRBV29-1 | SVQLNDRATSYEQY
TRBD2 | TRBV11-2 | ASSSTRKIAGISYEQY
TRBD1 | TRBV10-3 | AIPRDRGRDGELF
. | TRBV6-1 | ASSELSPGVTGELF
. | TRBV20-1 | SARIRGASNQPQH
. | TRBV3-1 | ASSKGHGTDTQY
. | TRBV12-2 | ASRLARGGGARKTQY
TRBD1 | TRBV7-9 | ASSRQGDRFVSYEQY
. | TRBV19 | ASSNGGDNSPLH
. | TRBV9 | ASSAGTKTYEQY
. | TRBV7-8 | ASSPPNTEAF
TRBD2 | TRBV12-3/TRBV12-4 | ASRLAGGGGNRTDTQY
. | TRBV30 | AWSVRTANGYT
. | TRBV6-1 | ASRGVTGVKQY
. | TRBV10-3 | AISGQPNTEAF
. | TRBV18 | ASSPNGPPGHEQF
. | TRBV20-1 | SARELQQETQY
TRBD1 | TRBV20-1 | SVPGQGARDTQY
. | TRBV25-1 | ASSEPGSEQF
. | TRBV29-1 | SVGGGASAAYEQY
. | TRBV19 | ASSSGQGQPQH
. | TRBV18 | ASSPWSENEKLF
TRBD1 | TRBV24-1 | ATSDRGQGVAQPQH
TRBD1 | TRBV19 | ASSITGGRGTDTQY
TRBD1 | TRBV6-4 | ASSPGQGALISFSGANVLT
. | TRBV11-2 | ASSSRTPPLH
. | TRBV5-1 | ASSLFGGRTSGANVLT
. | TRBV2 | AVGGSGANVLT
. | TRBV30 | AWTPRRFYGYT
. | TRBV10-3 | ATSTSGTPSYEQY
. | TRBV9 | ASSVLWSGTYNEQF
. | TRBV5-1 | ASSLGGEYTEAF
TRBD1 | TRBV25-1 | ASPRGPRSYNEQF
. | TRBV19 | ASSIVQRTPGFQETQY
TRBD1 | TRBV20-1 | SASGTANSPLH
TRBD1 | TRBV19 | ATCRGQGRWNEQF
TRBD1 | TRBV11-2 | ASSPGTGRNTIY
. | TRBV12-3/TRBV12-4 | ASMRHGTEAF
. | TRBV15 | ATSREASGADTQY
TRBD1 | TRBV5-1 | ASSLATGIQETQY
TRBD2 | TRBV6-6 | ASGVTGGVGEQY
. | TRBV7-2 | ASSSHGTVNNYGYT
TRBD1 | TRBV12-3/TRBV12-4 | ASSLYWDRDWETQY
TRBD1 | TRBV10-3 | AITSGQGRSNSPLH
. | TRBV20-1 | SAQGPGETQY
. | TRBV6-1 | ATRGSTNEKLF
. | TRBV6-5 | ASSPGHRIVYNEQF
. | TRBV7-9 | ASSLEGGVSNEQF
TRBD1 | TRBV25-1 | ASSAGQGYGYT
TRBD1 | TRBV5-6 | ASSFATGVTSYNEQF